This TCR beta chain was documented in a study of shared clonotypes between healthy human individuals. Study outcomes and limitations: Richness estimates generally favored naive over memory subsets.

Comments on this clone: The antigen is unknown.

Sequenced by immunoSEQ multiplex PCR; TCRdb stores in-frame clones only, minus some. This table holds over a million clones, roughly 97% found once. The specimen sequenced was naive CD4+ T cells sorted from blood. Subset indicated: CD45RA+ positively selected. The TCR originated in a young man in good health.

As DNA, the CDR3 is TGTGCCAGTCCGGGACAGATCTACAATGAGCAGTTCTTC. Protein product: CASPGQIYNEQFF. V is TRBV28 and J is TRBJ2-1; 7 bases map to TRBD1. Germline V lookup: CDR1 MDHEN, CDR2 SYDVKM. The V and J ends lost 9 bases and 3 bases, in that order; junction bases with no gene match: 5. The CDR3 spans 13 residues.